This T cell receptor (beta chain) was captured by sequencing in a study of blood T cell repertoires in COVID-19. Overall study: Nucleic acid was either cDNA or gDNA, and it came from T cells, B-cell-depleted T cells, or PBMCs.

The assay was immunoSEQ multiplex PCR, and TCRdb's table has in-frame clones only and misses some. This sample has under 150,000 clones; 80% to 85% occur once, and the top ten carry approximately 8.7%. This CDR3 comprises 15 residues. The trim removed 7 bases at V and 8 bases at J, leaving 12 bases unmatched. CDR1 SEHNR and CDR2 FQNEAQ come from the germline V gene (reference sequence). The genes are TRBV7-9 and TRBJ2-1; 9 nucleotides line up with TRBD2. The specimen sequenced was peripheral blood. This clonotype was obtained from a woman in her sixties with active or convalescent COVID-19. This CDR3 reads CASIYEPSGNYEQFF. The CDR3 DNA reads as TGTGCCAGCATCTACGAACCTAGCGGGAACTATGAGCAGTTCTTC.